The 24 T cell receptor beta chains presented below share a single source sample, sequenced in a study of blood T cell repertoires in COVID-19. Here immunoSEQ multiplex PCR was the method, and the copy in TCRdb shows in-frame clones only, minus some. The sample contains around 480,000 clones, around 90% of which appear only once. The sample taken for sequencing was PBMCs or T cells enriched from blood (not recorded which). Every receptor here comes from a woman aged 18-29 years who had recovered from COVID-19.

The rearrangement links TRBV2 to TRBJ1-1; D call uncertain. The CDR3 has 15 amino acids. V gave up 5 bases and J gave up 5 bases, with 18 bases separating them. Germline lookup yields CDR1 SNHLY and CDR2 FYNNEI. The CDR3 loop is CASSKNAPSITEAFF. The DNA of the CDR3 is TGTGCCAGCAGTAAAAACGCCCCTAGTATTACTGAAGCTTTCTTT.

The rearrangement links TRBV3-1 (or the pseudogene TRBV3-2) to TRBJ1-2; D possibly corresponds to TRBD1 (5 bases). The CDR3 spans 15 residues. Trimming took off 2 bases at V and 2 bases at J, with 12 bases between the two ends. Germline V gene data show CDR1 as LGHDT and CDR2 as YNNKEL (reference sequence). For the CDR3, the DNA is TGTGCCAGCAGCCAACTCACGGGGGTAAACTATGGCTACACCTTC. Translated, it gives CASSQLTGVNYGYTF.

CDR3 region: CAIRGDRPPAFF. CDR3 bases: TGTGCCATCAGGGGGGACAGGCCTCCAGCTTTCTTT. The V and J genes are TRBV10-3 and TRBJ1-1; 8 bases fit TRBD1. Germline loops: CDR1 ENHRY, CDR2 SYGVKD. The V gene end was trimmed by 6 bases and the J gene end by 10 bases; junction bases not matched to a gene: 7. The CDR3 has 12 residues.

This chain uses TRBV19 with TRBJ2-5; D perhaps matches TRBD2 (5 bases). CDR1 is LNHDA and CDR2 is SQIVND in the germline V gene (reference sequence). The CDR3 has 14 amino acids. V was pared by 6 bases and J by 4 bases, with 15 bases between. CDR3 residues: CASSPTRMGETQYF. CDR3 bases: TGTGCCAGTAGCCCTACTAGGATGGGAGAGACCCAGTACTTC.

The chain is built from TRBV19 and TRBJ1-5; weak D call: TRBD1 (5 bases). The germline V gene has CDR1 LNHDA and CDR2 SQIVND (reference sequence). The CDR3 loop spans 14 amino acids. The V end lost 5 bases, the J end lost 2 bases, and 10 bases lay between the germline ends. The CDR3 region has the DNA TGTGCCAGTAGTGTCAGGGAGGGCAATCAGCCCCAGCATTTT. As protein: CASSVREGNQPQHF.

In this sample, this clone turned up a few times. The V call is TRBV6-2 or TRBV6-3, the J call TRBJ1-2; D remains ambiguous. CDR3 size: 12 residues. Trimming took 3 bases from V and 8 from J, leaving 10 bases between them. Germline loops: CDR1 MNHEY, CDR2 SVGEGT. CDR3 DNA: TGTGCCAGCAGTTATCTCACCGGGGGCTACACCTTC. Protein sequence: CASSYLTGGYTF.

This rearrangement joins TRBV5-6 to TRBJ2-2; TRBD1 aligns across 7 bases. V was pared by 2 bases and J by 6 bases, with 4 bases of the junction left unmatched. CDR3 length equals 14 residues. Germline V gene data show CDR1 as SGHDT and CDR2 as YYEEEE. CDR3 coding DNA: TGTGCCAGCAGCTTAATACAGGGGTCCGGGGAGCTGTTTTTT. Residues: CASSLIQGSGELFF. Drawing the rest from reference TRBV5-6 and TRBJ2-2, the complete variable domain is DAGVTQSPTHLIKTRGQQVTLRCSPKSGHDTVSWYQQALGQGPQFIFQYYEEEERQRGNFPDRFSGHQFPNYSSELNVNALLLGDSALYLCASSLIQGSGELFFGEGSRLTVL.

The V gene is TRBV3-1 (or the pseudogene TRBV3-2), the J gene TRBJ1-5, with 7 bases matching TRBD1. The CDR3 runs 15 residues. Looked up from germline, CDR1 is LGHDT and CDR2 is YNNKEL (reference sequence). The junction had 9 bases not matched to a gene; V was cut back by 7 bases and J by 3 bases. The CDR3 region has the DNA TGTGCCAGCACCCCCGACAGGGTACCCAATCAGCCCCAGCATTTT. Translating it yields CASTPDRVPNQPQHF.

The chain links TRBV7-9 to TRBJ1-4; D is unresolved. The V gene lost 5 bases and the J gene lost 4 bases, with 23 bases spanning the gap. Germline V gene lookup returns CDR1 SEHNR and CDR2 FQNEAQ (reference sequence). The CDR3 has 18 residues. The CDR3 DNA is TGTGCCAGCAGCCCGATATACGCCGTCCAGGATTATAATGAAAAACTGTTTTTT. As protein: CASSPIYAVQDYNEKLFF.

V usage is TRBV2 and J usage is TRBJ1-6; a possible D gene is TRBD1 (5 bases). There are 13 residues in the CDR3. Trimming pared 6 bases from V and 8 bases from J, leaving 11 bases between. Germline V lookup: CDR1 SNHLY, CDR2 FYNNEI. The CDR3 DNA is TGTGCCAGCAGCCGTGGAGGGGATTCACCCCTCCACTTT. As protein: CASSRGGDSPLHF. The variable domain in full, with the rest retrieved from reference TRBV2 and TRBJ1-6, is EPEVTQTPSHQVTQMGQEVILRCVPISNHLYFYWYRQILGQKVEFLVSFYNNEISEKSEIFDDQFSVERPDGSNFTLKIRSTKLEDSAMYFCASSRGGDSPLHFGNGTRLTVT.

About this clone: The germline gene is not matched at one end of the junction; a read error may be the cause. The chain joins TRBV27 to TRBJ1-1; maybe TRBD1 (5 bases). This CDR3 is built from 15 residues. The germline gives CDR1 MNHEY, CDR2 SMNVEV (reference sequence). CDR3 amino acids: CASSFRQGSGTETFF. CDR3 coding DNA: TGTGCCAGCAGTTTTCGTCAGGGTTCGGGCACTGAAACTTTCTTT.

V is TRBV5-1 and J is TRBJ1-1; D gene uncertain. The CDR3 extends over 16 amino acids. From germline, CDR1 is SGHRS and CDR2 YFSETQ. Trimming removed 0 bases from V and 1 base from J, with 13 bases in between. The CDR3 region is CASSLGGSWGNTEAFF. The CDR3 bases are TGCGCCAGCAGCTTGGGTGGGAGCTGGGGGAACACTGAAGCTTTCTTT.

This chain connects TRBV5-1 to TRBJ1-4; 8 nucleotides agree with TRBD1. The trim removed 2 bases at V and 0 bases at J, leaving 21 bases unmatched. The CDR3 runs 22 residues. Germline assignment: CDR1 SGHRS and CDR2 YFSETQ. The CDR3 DNA is TGCGCCAGCAGCTTCCGCGGACAGGGCGTCAGGTTCCCCACTCCAACTAATGAAAAACTGTTTTTT. Translating gives CASSFRGQGVRFPTPTNEKLFF.

The V and J genes are TRBV6-2 or TRBV6-3 and TRBJ2-5; D ambiguous. Germline assignment: CDR1 MNHEY and CDR2 SVGEGT. This CDR3 is 12 amino acids long. V was pared by 6 bases and J by 1 base, with 6 bases between. The CDR3 protein is CASRYLQETQYF. The CDR3 coding sequence is TGTGCCAGCAGATACCTCCAAGAGACCCAGTACTTC.

The V call is TRBV6-1, the J call TRBJ2-1; 11 bases line up with TRBD2. This CDR3 has 17 amino acids. Germline V gene sequence: CDR1 MNHNS, CDR2 SASEGT. V lost 4 bases, J lost 4 bases, and 9 bases stayed unmatched. CDR3 region: CASSAVPSGGIYNEQFF. The CDR3 nucleotides are TGTGCCAGCAGTGCCGTTCCTAGCGGGGGGATATACAATGAGCAGTTCTTC.

This chain connects TRBV30 to TRBJ1-2; maybe TRBD1 (5 bases). The germline CDR1 and CDR2 sequences are GTSNPN and SVGIG (reference sequence). Trimming shortened V by 0 bases and J by 5 bases, and 13 bases separated the two germline ends. The length of the CDR3 is 14 residues. CDR3 residues: CAWSVGGEDYGYTF. For the CDR3, the DNA is TGTGCCTGGAGTGTAGGAGGGGAGGATTATGGCTACACCTTC.

The rearrangement joins TRBV5-7 to TRBJ2-3, with D unresolved. TRBV5-7 is an ORF, with its function uncertain. This CDR3 comprises 11 residues. The V end lost 9 bases, the J end lost 4 bases, and 9 bases lay between the germline ends. The CDR3 is CATLRSDTQYF. CDR3 sequence (DNA): TGTGCCACCCTTAGATCAGATACGCAGTATTTT.

CDR3 DNA sequence: TGCGCCAGCAGCCTACAGGGGGCTGGGGGCACTGGAAACACCATATATTTT. Protein sequence: CASSLQGAGGTGNTIYF. This chain uses TRBV5-1 with TRBJ1-3; TRBD1 agrees at 9 bases. The germline gives CDR1 SGHRS, CDR2 YFSETQ. J lost 2 bases, V lost 4 bases, and 10 bases had no gene match. This CDR3 contains 17 residues.

The rearrangement joins TRBV6-5 to TRBJ2-7, with 8 nucleotides matching TRBD2. This CDR3 contains 13 residues. The ends lost 7 bases at V and 6 bases at J; junction bases unmatched: 8. The germline gives CDR1 MNHEY, CDR2 SVGAGI. The CDR3 sequence: CASTGGVRGEQYF. The CDR3 coding sequence is TGTGCCAGCACCGGGGGGGTAAGGGGCGAGCAGTACTTC.

This clone was picked up one time. The chain employs TRBV30 and TRBJ1-5; 10 nucleotides match TRBD1. J was trimmed by 4 bases and V by 1 base; bases with no gene match: 7. The length of the CDR3 is 16 residues. From germline, CDR1 is GTSNPN and CDR2 SVGIG (reference sequence). The CDR3 DNA is TGTGCCTGGAGTGGCCTAGGGACAGGGGTTAATCAGCCCCAGCATTTT. Translation gives CAWSGLGTGVNQPQHF.

The chain recombines TRBV7-2 with TRBJ2-3, with 11 bases that match TRBD2. The CDR3 is 16 amino acids. The ends lost 0 bases at V and 7 bases at J; junction bases unmatched: 6. Germline V lookup: CDR1 SGHTA, CDR2 FQGNSA. The CDR3 here is CASSLAGLAGGNTQYF. The CDR3 DNA is TGTGCCAGCAGCTTAGCGGGGCTAGCGGGGGGCAATACGCAGTATTTT. Combining the CDR3 with reference TRBV7-2 and TRBJ2-3 gives the whole variable domain GAGVSQSPSNKVTEKGKDVELRCDPISGHTALYWYRQSLGQGLEFLIYFQGNSAPDKSGLPSDRFSAERTGGSVSTLTIQRTQQEDSAVYLCASSLAGLAGGNTQYFGPGTRLTVL.

The chain joins TRBV9 to TRBJ1-2; D possibly corresponds to TRBD1 (5 bases). Germline values: CDR1 SGDLS, CDR2 YYNGEE. V shed 3 bases and J shed 7 bases, with 13 bases lying between them. The CDR3 length is 13 residues. DNA for the CDR3: TGTGCCAGCAGCGGCCCGAGGGGAGGTGGCTACACCTTC. Encoded protein: CASSGPRGGGYTF.

This clone was observed once. This sequence joins TRBV19 and TRBJ2-2, with TRBD1 matching 9 bases. V lost 6 bases and J lost 7; bases outside the gene matches: 6. The length of the CDR3 is 14 residues. Germline CDR1 and CDR2: LNHDA and SQIVND (reference sequence). The CDR3 nucleotides are TGTGCCAGTAGACAGGGGGCTGGGAACGGGGAGCTGTTTTTT. Encoded protein: CASRQGAGNGELFF.

J is TRBJ1-2 and V is TRBV9; 11 nucleotides agree with TRBD1. The CDR3 has 15 amino acids. CDR1 is SGDLS, CDR2 YYNGEE, per germline. With 8 bases clipped from V and 5 bases from J, the junction kept 11 bases outside the gene matches. In DNA, the CDR3 is TGTGCCAGTACAGCGGGACAGGGGGGCGGGTATGGCTACACCTTC. This encodes CASTAGQGGGYGYTF.